Reported below is one TCR beta chain. Antigen unknown. This specimen comes from a study of cytomegalovirus exposure and HLA in healthy donors. Study-level information: Most donors, 81% of 350 to 450 genotyped, fell in the Caucasian-associated ancestry cluster.

The PCR used 60 Vbeta and 13 Jbeta primers. The data were produced by immunoSEQ multiplex PCR, yet TCRdb's version contains in-frame clones alone and is incomplete. The sample holds approximately 110,000 clones. Germline assignment: CDR1 SQVTM and CDR2 ANQGSEA. The CDR3 loop spans 14 amino acids. Trimming shortened V by 6 bases and J by 1 base, and 13 bases separated the two germline ends. Study observations and caveats: Most TCR sequences proved rare, with some public TCRs found in many donors. Among the CMV-associated chains, a few were confirmed in vitro as specific for CMV antigens. Cytomegalovirus status, reportedly, was diagnosed with high specificity and sensitivity by the classifier.

The chain is built from TRBV29-1 and TRBJ2-1, with unresolved D. This clonotype originated in a man between 18 and 35 years old in good health and CMV-seronegative. The material sequenced was PBMCs. The CDR3 coding sequence is TGCAGCGTGATAGCAGAAGATTCCTACAATGAGCAGTTCTTC. Protein product: CSVIAEDSYNEQFF.